The 8 T cell receptor beta chains below were found in one sample sequenced in a study of T-cell reconstitution after alpha-beta-depleted transplantation in children. Preparation of the TCRbeta library involved a method that used unique molecular identifiers. One entry per CDR3 protein results from TCRdb running MiXCR on the PCR reads. The sample lists some 840,000 distinct CDR3 sequences, about 15% occurring once. Sequencing was performed on PBMCs, mostly from graft donor cells, taken 360 days after TCRalphabeta/CD19-depleted stem cell transplant. The receptors derive from a male patient between 10 and 17 years old who had a stem cell transplant for acute lymphoblastic leukemia, so the T cells may come from the graft donor.

V gene TRBV29-1 combines with J gene TRBJ1-1; D remains ambiguous. Germline lookup yields CDR1 SQVTM and CDR2 ANQGSEA. Between the trimmed V and J ends, which lost 6 bases and 1 base, there was a span of 9 bases. This CDR3 has 12 residues. The DNA of the CDR3 is TGCAGCGTCCCACCTGGGAACACTGAAGCTTTCTTT. It yields the protein CSVPPGNTEAFF.

This chain uses TRBV5-8 with TRBJ2-7; perhaps TRBD2 as D (5 bases). Trimming stripped 6 bases from V and 2 bases from J, with 9 bases between. Germline assignment: CDR1 SGHTS and CDR2 YDEGEE. The CDR3 has 12 amino acids. CDR3 nucleotides: TGTGCCAGCACTATCGGGACCTACGAGCAGTACTTC. Translating it yields CASTIGTYEQYF.

This clonotype came up a few times. The rearrangement links TRBV2 to TRBJ2-3; TRBD1 aligns across 7 bases. This CDR3 is built from 13 residues. Losses at the gene ends were 9 bases for V and 4 bases for J; bases not matched to a gene: 7. Germline V CDR1 and CDR2: SNHLY, FYNNEI. CDR3 nucleotide sequence: TGTGCCAGATTGACAGGGCCCCCAGATACGCAGTATTTT. Protein product: CARLTGPPDTQYF.

This clonotype has a single count. The chain uses TRBV7-3 and TRBJ1-1, with D possibly matching TRBD1 (6 bases). The V and J ends lost 5 bases and 6 bases respectively, with 13 bases between them. CDR1 and CDR2 from the germline V gene are SGHTA and FQGTGA. The CDR3 totals 13 residues. The CDR3 protein is CASSPSGVSEAFF. The CDR3 coding sequence is TGTGCCAGCAGCCCCTCAGGGGTATCTGAAGCTTTCTTT.

As regards this clonotype: Its ends do not fully match the called genes, so a read error is possible. This sequence joins TRBV4-1 and TRBJ2-7; D gene unclear. This CDR3 contains 12 residues. CDR1 and CDR2 (germline): MGHRA, YSYEKL. The CDR3 DNA reads as TGCGCCAGCAGCCCTCACTCCAACGAGCAGTACTTC. Translated, it gives CASSPHSNEQYF.

This clonotype was counted only a few times. This chain uses TRBV12-5 with TRBJ1-2; unclear D gene. Looked up from germline, CDR1 is LGHNT and CDR2 is FRNRAP. The CDR3 sequence is 14 residues long. Deletions cut 3 bases from V and 8 bases from J, with 16 bases between. The CDR3 reads CASGFGWAVEGYTF. For the CDR3, the DNA is TGTGCTAGTGGTTTTGGGTGGGCAGTAGAAGGCTACACCTTC.

In this sample, this clonotype turned up a few times. This sequence joins TRBV12-3 or TRBV12-4 and TRBJ2-3; 7 nucleotides agree with TRBD2. Unmatched junction bases numbered 6, after V lost 1 base and J lost 5 bases. The CDR3 is made up of 15 amino acids. The CDR3 DNA follows: TGTGCCAGCAGTTTAGTGCGGGGGAGAAGAGATACGCAGTATTTT. Translated, it gives CASSLVRGRRDTQYF.

This chain joins TRBV7-8 and TRBJ1-1; no clear D gene. The CDR3 has 13 amino acids. The germline gives CDR1 SGHVS, CDR2 FQNEAQ. Deletions cut 5 bases from V and 6 bases from J, with 13 bases between. CDR3 in DNA: TGTGCCAGCAGCCTCTTCGGCCACCCTGAAGCTTTCTTT. Protein sequence: CASSLFGHPEAFF.